Included here is one T cell receptor (beta chain) sequence, with context. The sample originates from a study of T cells expressing NK-cell markers. This CDR3 spans 15 amino acids. Following a re-call of the 5' RACE reads, TCRdb has one entry per CDR3 protein and lacks DNA. The sample table includes some 460,000 distinct CDR3 sequences. This TCR was sampled from a woman aged 45 to 65 in good health. The chain combines TRBV12-3 or TRBV12-4 with TRBJ2-1; checking the TCRdb D call of TRBD2 is not possible without DNA. The sample taken for sequencing was blood T cells: a sorted CD56 or NKG2C T cell subset, CD4+ or CD8+ T cells, or bulk PBMC T cells (not recorded which). CDR3 region: CASSLVRGSRGGGFF.